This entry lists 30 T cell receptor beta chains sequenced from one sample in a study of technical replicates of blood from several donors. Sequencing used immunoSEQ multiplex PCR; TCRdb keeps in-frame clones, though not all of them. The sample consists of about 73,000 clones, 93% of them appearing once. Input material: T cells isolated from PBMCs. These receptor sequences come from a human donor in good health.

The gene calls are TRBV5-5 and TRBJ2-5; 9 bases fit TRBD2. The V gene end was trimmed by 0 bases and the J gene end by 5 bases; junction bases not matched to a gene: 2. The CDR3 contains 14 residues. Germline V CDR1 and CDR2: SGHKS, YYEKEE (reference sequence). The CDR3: CASSLVAGVETQYF. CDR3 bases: TGTGCCAGCAGCTTGGTAGCGGGAGTGGAGACCCAGTACTTC.

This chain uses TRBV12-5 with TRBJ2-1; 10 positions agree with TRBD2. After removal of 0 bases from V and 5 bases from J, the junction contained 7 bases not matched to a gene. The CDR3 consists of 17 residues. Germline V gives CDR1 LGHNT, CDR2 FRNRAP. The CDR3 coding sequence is TGTGCTAGTGGTTTGGTACTAAGCGGGGGGGGTCACAATGAGCAGTTCTTC. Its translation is CASGLVLSGGGHNEQFF.

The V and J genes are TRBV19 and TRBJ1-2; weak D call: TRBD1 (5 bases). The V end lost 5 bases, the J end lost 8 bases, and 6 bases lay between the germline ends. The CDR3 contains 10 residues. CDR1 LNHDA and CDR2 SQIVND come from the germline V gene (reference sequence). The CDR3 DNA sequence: TGTGCCAGTAGTGGGGGGGGCTACACCTTC. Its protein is CASSGGGYTF. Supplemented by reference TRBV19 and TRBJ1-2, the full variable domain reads DGGITQSPKYLFRKEGQNVTLSCEQNLNHDAMYWYRQDPGQGLRLIYYSQIVNDFQKGDIAEGYSVSREKKESFPLTVTSAQKNPTAFYLCASSGGGYTFGSGTRLTVV.

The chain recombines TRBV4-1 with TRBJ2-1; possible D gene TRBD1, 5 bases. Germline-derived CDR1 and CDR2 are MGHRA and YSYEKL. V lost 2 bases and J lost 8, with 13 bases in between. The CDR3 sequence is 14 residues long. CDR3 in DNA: TGCGCCAGCAGCCAAACTCAGGGATGGGATGAGCAGTTCTTC. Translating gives CASSQTQGWDEQFF.

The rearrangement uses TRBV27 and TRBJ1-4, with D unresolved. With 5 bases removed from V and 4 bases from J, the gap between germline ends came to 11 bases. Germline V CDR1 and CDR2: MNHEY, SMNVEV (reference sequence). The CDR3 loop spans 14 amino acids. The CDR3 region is CASSHGRDNEKLFF. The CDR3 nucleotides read TGTGCCAGCAGTCACGGACGGGATAATGAAAAACTGTTTTTT.

CDR3 sequence (DNA): TGCGCCAGCAGCTCCAGACAGGGGGCGAGTGAAGCTTTCTTT. Translation: CASSSRQGASEAFF. The V gene is TRBV4-1, the J gene TRBJ1-1; 10 bases are a match to TRBD1. The CDR3 runs to 14 residues. Germline V gene lookup returns CDR1 MGHRA and CDR2 YSYEKL. The ends lost 5 bases at V and 7 bases at J; junction bases unmatched: 7.

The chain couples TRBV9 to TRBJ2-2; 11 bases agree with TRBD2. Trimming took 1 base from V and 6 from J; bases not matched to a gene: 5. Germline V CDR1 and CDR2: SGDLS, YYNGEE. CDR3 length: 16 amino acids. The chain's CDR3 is CASSVIGSGGAGELFF. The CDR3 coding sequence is TGTGCCAGCAGCGTAATCGGTAGCGGGGGGGCCGGGGAGCTGTTTTTT.

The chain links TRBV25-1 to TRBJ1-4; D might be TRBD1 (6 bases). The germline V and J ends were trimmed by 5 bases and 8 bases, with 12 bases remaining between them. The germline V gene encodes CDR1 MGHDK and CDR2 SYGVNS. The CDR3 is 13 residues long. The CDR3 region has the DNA TGTGCCAGCAGTCTAGGGGGAGGGGAAAAACTGTTTTTT. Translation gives CASSLGGGEKLFF.

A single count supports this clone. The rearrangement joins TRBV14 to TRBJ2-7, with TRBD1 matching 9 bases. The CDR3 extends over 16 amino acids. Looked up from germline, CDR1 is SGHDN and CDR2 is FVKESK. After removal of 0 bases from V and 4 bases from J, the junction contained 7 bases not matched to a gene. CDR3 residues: CASSQDLIGQGYEQYF. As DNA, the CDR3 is TGTGCCAGCAGCCAAGATCTCATTGGACAGGGGTACGAGCAGTACTTC.

The CDR3 sequence is CASTTGGGNQPQHF. The CDR3 DNA reads as TGTGCCAGTACGACGGGGGGCGGCAATCAGCCCCAGCATTTT. V gene TRBV19 combines with J gene TRBJ1-5, with a possible D match to TRBD1 (6 bases). The V gene's germline CDR1 is LNHDA and CDR2 SQIVND (reference sequence). V was shortened by 7 bases and J by 2 bases, with 12 bases between the two germline ends. This CDR3 is 14 amino acids long.

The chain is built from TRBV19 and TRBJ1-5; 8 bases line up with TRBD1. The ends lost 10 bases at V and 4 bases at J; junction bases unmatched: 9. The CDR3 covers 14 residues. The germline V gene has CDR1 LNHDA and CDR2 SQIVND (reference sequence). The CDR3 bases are TGTGCCACTTCAAGGACAGGGTCAAATCAGCCCCAGCATTTT. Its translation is CATSRTGSNQPQHF.

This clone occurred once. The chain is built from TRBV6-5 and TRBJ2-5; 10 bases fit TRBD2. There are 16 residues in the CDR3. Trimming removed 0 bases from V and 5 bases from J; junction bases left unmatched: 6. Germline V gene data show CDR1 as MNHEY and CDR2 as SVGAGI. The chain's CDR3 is CASSYSPSGGAETQYF. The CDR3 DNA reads TGTGCCAGCAGTTACTCTCCCAGCGGGGGGGCGGAGACCCAGTACTTC.

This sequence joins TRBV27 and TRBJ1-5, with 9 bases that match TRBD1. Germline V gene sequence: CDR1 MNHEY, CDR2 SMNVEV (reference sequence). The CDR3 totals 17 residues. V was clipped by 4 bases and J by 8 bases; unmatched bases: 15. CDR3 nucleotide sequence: TGTGCCAGCAGTTCCTCCTTTGGACAGGGGAAGAATGAGCCCCAGCATTTT. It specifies CASSSSFGQGKNEPQHF.

The CDR3 protein is CASSQREQFF. Here the CDR3 DNA reads TGTGCCAGCAGCCAGCGGGAGCAGTTCTTC. The chain carries TRBV11-2 and TRBJ2-1; the D gene is possibly TRBD2 (5 bases). The V end was cut by 5 bases, the J end by 10 bases, with 6 bases between. The CDR3 loop spans 10 amino acids. Germline CDR1 reads SGHAT; CDR2 reads FQNNGV.

CDR3 amino acids: CASSQHQGSIYF. DNA of the CDR3: TGCGCCAGCAGCCAACACCAGGGGTCCATATATTTT. The chain carries TRBV4-1 and TRBJ1-3, with a tentative D call TRBD1 (6 bases). This CDR3 is built from 12 residues. Germline V gene sequence: CDR1 MGHRA, CDR2 YSYEKL. With 2 bases removed from V and 11 bases from J, the gap between germline ends came to 10 bases.

The CDR3 nucleotides are TGTGCCAGCAGTTTAATATATGAAAGGGGACAGGGGGACTATGGCTACACCTTC. It translates to CASSLIYERGQGDYGYTF. The genes are TRBV27 and TRBJ1-2; 11 bases match TRBD1. V was clipped by 2 bases and J by 3 bases; unmatched bases: 11. The CDR3 has 18 residues. Germline lookup yields CDR1 MNHEY and CDR2 SMNVEV (reference sequence).

Here the CDR3 reads CASSPLKGVLNTEAFF. The CDR3 nucleotides read TGTGCCAGCAGCCCCCTGAAGGGGGTTTTGAACACTGAAGCTTTCTTT. This chain uses TRBV14 with TRBJ1-1; D perhaps matches TRBD1 (6 bases). Germline V gives CDR1 SGHDN, CDR2 FVKESK. Trimming left V 4 bases short and J 0 bases short, with 15 bases between. CDR3 length: 16 amino acids.

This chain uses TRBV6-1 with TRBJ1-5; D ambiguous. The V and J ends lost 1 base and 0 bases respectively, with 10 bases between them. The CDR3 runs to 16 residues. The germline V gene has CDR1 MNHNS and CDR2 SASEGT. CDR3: CASSEGSILSNQPQHF. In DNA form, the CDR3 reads TGTGCCAGCAGTGAAGGGAGTATACTTAGCAATCAGCCCCAGCATTTT.

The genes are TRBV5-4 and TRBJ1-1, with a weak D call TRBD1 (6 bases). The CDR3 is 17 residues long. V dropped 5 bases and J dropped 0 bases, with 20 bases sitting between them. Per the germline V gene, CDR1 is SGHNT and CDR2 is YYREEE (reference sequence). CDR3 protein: CASRSGAGLVMNTEAFF. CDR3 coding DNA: TGTGCCAGCAGGTCAGGGGCAGGGCTTGTTATGAACACTGAAGCTTTCTTT.

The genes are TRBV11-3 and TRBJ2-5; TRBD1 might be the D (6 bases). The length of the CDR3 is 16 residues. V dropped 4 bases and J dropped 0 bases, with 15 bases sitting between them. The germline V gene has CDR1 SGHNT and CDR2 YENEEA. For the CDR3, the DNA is TGTGCCAGCAGCTCCACCTTGGGGGCCGACCAAGAGACCCAGTACTTC. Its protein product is CASSSTLGADQETQYF.

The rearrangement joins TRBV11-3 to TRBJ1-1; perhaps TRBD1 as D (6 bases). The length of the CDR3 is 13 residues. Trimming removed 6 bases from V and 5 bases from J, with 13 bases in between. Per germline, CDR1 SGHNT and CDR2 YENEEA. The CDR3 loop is CASSFTGTTEAFF. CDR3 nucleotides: TGTGCCAGCAGTTTTACCGGGACAACTGAAGCTTTCTTT.

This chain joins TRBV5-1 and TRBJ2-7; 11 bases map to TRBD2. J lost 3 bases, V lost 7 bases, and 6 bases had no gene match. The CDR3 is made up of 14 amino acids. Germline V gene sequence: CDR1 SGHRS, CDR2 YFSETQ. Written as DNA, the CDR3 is TGCGCCAGCTCCGGGACTAGCGGAGACTACGAGCAGTACTTC. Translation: CASSGTSGDYEQYF.

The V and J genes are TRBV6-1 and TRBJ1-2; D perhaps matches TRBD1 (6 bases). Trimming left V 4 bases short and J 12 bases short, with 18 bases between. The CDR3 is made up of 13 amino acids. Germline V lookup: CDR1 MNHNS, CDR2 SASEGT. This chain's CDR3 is CASSGVDSTWNTF. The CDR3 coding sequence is TGTGCCAGCAGTGGAGTGGACAGTACCTGGAACACCTTC.

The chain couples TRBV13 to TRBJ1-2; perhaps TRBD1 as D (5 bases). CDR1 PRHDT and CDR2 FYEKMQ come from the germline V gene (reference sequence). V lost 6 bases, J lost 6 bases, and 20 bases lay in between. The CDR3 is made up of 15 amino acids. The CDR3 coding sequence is TGTGCCAGCAGTCACCGACAGAATCAACTACATGGCTACACCTTC. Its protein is CASSHRQNQLHGYTF.

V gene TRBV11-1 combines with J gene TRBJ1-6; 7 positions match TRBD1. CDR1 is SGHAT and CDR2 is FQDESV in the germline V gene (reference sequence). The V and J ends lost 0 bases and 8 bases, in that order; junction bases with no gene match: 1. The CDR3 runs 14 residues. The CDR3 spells CASSLAGGYSPLHF. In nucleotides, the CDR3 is TGTGCCAGCAGCTTAGCAGGGGGCTATTCACCCCTCCACTTT. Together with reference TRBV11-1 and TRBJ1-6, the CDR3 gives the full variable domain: EAEVAQSPRYKITEKSQAVAFWCDPISGHATLYWYRQILGQGPELLVQFQDESVVDDSQLPKDRFSAERLKGVDSTLKIQPAELGDSAMYLCASSLAGGYSPLHFGNGTRLTVT.

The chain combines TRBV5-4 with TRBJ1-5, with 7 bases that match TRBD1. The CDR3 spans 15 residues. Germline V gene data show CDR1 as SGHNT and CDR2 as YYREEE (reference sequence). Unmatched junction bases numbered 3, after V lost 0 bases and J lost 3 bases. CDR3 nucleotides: TGTGCCAGCAGCTTGGGACAGGGCCCCAATCAGCCCCAGCATTTT. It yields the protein CASSLGQGPNQPQHF. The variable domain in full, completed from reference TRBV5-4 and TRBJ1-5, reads ETGVTQSPTHLIKTRGQQVTLRCSSQSGHNTVSWYQQALGQGPQFIFQYYREEENGRGNFPPRFSGLQFPNYSSELNVNALELDDSALYLCASSLGQGPNQPQHFGDGTRLSIL.

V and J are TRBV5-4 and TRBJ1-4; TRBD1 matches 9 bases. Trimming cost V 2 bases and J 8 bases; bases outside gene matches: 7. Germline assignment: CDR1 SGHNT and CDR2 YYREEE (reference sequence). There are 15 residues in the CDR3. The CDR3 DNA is TGTGCCAGCAGCTTACAGGGGGCTTCGGGCGAAAAACTGTTTTTT. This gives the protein CASSLQGASGEKLFF.

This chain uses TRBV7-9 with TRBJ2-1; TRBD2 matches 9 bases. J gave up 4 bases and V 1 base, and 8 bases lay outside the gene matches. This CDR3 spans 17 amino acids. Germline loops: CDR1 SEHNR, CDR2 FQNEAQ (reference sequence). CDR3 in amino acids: CASSLGRSSGIYNEQFF. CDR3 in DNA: TGTGCCAGCAGCTTAGGAAGGTCTAGCGGGATTTACAATGAGCAGTTCTTC.

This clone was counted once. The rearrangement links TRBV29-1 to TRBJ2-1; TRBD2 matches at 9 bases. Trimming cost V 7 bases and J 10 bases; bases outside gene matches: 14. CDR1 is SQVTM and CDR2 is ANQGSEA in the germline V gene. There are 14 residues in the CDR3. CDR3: CSGEGGRALGEQFF. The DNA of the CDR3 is TGCAGCGGGGAGGGCGGGAGGGCCCTCGGGGAGCAGTTCTTC.

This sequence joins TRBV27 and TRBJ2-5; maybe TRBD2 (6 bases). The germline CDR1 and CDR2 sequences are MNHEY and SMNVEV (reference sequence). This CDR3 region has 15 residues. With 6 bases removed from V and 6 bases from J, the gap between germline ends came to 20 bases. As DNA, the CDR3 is TGTGCCAGCAGAGCTCTCCGGGAGATTAAAAAGACCCAGTACTTC. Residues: CASRALREIKKTQYF.